These 30 T cell receptor beta chains originate from one sample sequenced in a study of Graves' ophthalmopathy and Graves' hyperthyroidism (dated by TCRdb to 2016 to 2019). Sequencing used an Illumina HiSeq 2000. For repertoire sequencing, TCR beta CDR3 regions were amplified from RNA transcripts. The first round of RT-PCR was done with HTBI primers and the Qiagen OneStep RT-PCR kit, and was followed by a second round of multiplex PCR, then size selection and purification. TCRdb reran the public reads through fastp at Q25 and MiXCR, keeping productive beta chains. Rows are combined by CDR3 protein, so each entry shows the most common genes and DNA. Recorded for this sample are hundreds of thousands of distinct CDR3 sequences; roughly 14% of them occurred a single time. Roughly 7% of the sample goes to the ten largest clones. The sample consisted of peripheral blood. Source of these receptors: a woman between 18 and 29 years old with stable Graves' hyperthyroidism. Donor details come from another sample of the same person, matched by shared clones.

This clonotype was picked up a small number of times. The CDR3 here is CASSRGQGNEQYF. The CDR3 DNA reads TGTGCCAGCAGCCGGGGACAGGGGAACGAGCAGTACTTC. The chain has TRBV7-9 and TRBJ2-7; TRBD1 matches 10 bases. This CDR3 comprises 13 residues. V lost 5 bases and J lost 5; bases outside the gene matches: 3. Germline CDR1 and CDR2: SEHNR and FQNEAQ (reference sequence).

This clonotype was observed many times. The chain has TRBV15 and TRBJ2-7, with 10 nucleotides matching TRBD1. This CDR3 comprises 14 residues. V lost 3 bases to trimming and J lost 3 bases; unmatched junction nucleotides: 2. In germline, CDR1 is LNHNV, CDR2 YYDKDF (reference sequence). The CDR3 is CATSRDRGDYEQYF. As DNA, the CDR3 is TGTGCCACCAGCAGGGACAGGGGGGACTACGAGCAGTACTTC.

The chain uses TRBV12-3 or TRBV12-4 and TRBJ2-7, with 7 bases that match TRBD1. The CDR3 spans 14 residues. J lost 2 bases, V lost 5 bases, and 6 bases had no gene match. CDR3 coding DNA: TGTGCCAGCAGTCCAGGGACAGTAACCTACGAGCAGTACTTC. Its protein is CASSPGTVTYEQYF.

This clonotype came up many times. This CDR3 reads CASSLVRRLAGGPGETQYF. The CDR3 DNA reads as TGTGCCAGCAGCTTAGTCAGGAGGCTAGCGGGGGGGCCTGGTGAGACCCAGTACTTC. The rearrangement joins TRBV7-8 to TRBJ2-5; 12 bases fit TRBD2. The CDR3 extends over 19 amino acids. V gave up 1 base and J gave up 5 bases; unmatched junction bases: 14. The germline V gene encodes CDR1 SGHVS and CDR2 FQNEAQ.

This clonotype appeared many times. This chain links TRBV20-1 with TRBJ2-5; D might be TRBD1 or TRBD2, each matching 5 bases. V was trimmed by 3 bases and J by 3 bases, leaving 11 bases between them. Looked up from germline, CDR1 is DFQATT and CDR2 is SNEGSKA (reference sequence). There are 13 residues in the CDR3. The CDR3 DNA is TGCAGTGCTAGGACGGGACGCGAAGAGACCCAGTACTTC. Protein sequence: CSARTGREETQYF.

At least ten counts were recorded for this clonotype. This chain uses TRBV13 with TRBJ2-7; D may be TRBD2 (6 bases). The CDR3 extends over 15 amino acids. Germline V gene data show CDR1 as PRHDT and CDR2 as FYEKMQ (reference sequence). Trimming stripped 5 bases from V and 2 bases from J, with 16 bases between. This CDR3 reads CASSTYLGSPYEQYF. CDR3 nucleotides: TGTGCCAGCAGCACGTACCTCGGGAGCCCCTACGAGCAGTACTTC.

At least ten counts were recorded for this clonotype. CDR3 sequence: CATSDLSRGETQYF. The CDR3 bases are TGTGCCACCAGTGACCTCTCAAGGGGGGAGACCCAGTACTTC. The chain links TRBV24-1 to TRBJ2-5, with D perhaps matching TRBD1 (6 bases). CDR1 and CDR2 (germline): KGHDR, SFDVKD. The V end was cut by 4 bases, the J end by 5 bases, with 13 bases between. This CDR3 has 14 amino acids.

This sequence joins TRBV11-2 and TRBJ2-3; weak D call: TRBD2 (6 bases). CDR1 is SGHAT and CDR2 is FQNNGV in the germline V gene. The CDR3 extends over 15 amino acids. V dropped 1 base and J dropped 6 bases, with 14 bases sitting between them. The CDR3 here is CASSLVLLGGDTQYF. CDR3 DNA sequence: TGTGCCAGCAGCTTAGTCCTACTTGGGGGGGATACGCAGTATTTT.

The V gene is TRBV11-2, the J gene TRBJ1-1, with D possibly TRBD1 on 6 matching bases. V lost 0 bases and J lost 5, with 13 bases in between. This CDR3 has 15 amino acids. The germline gives CDR1 SGHAT, CDR2 FQNNGV. CDR3 sequence: CASSLDAGARTEAFF. The CDR3 nucleotides are TGTGCCAGCAGCTTAGATGCGGGGGCGAGGACTGAAGCTTTCTTT.

This clonotype appeared many times. The gene calls are TRBV5-1 and TRBJ2-2; D possibly corresponds to TRBD2 (5 bases). This CDR3 is 15 amino acids long. Per germline, CDR1 SGHRS and CDR2 YFSETQ. Trimming pared 1 base from V and 2 bases from J, leaving 9 bases between. The CDR3 protein is CASSLWGDNTGELFF. The CDR3 nucleotides are TGCGCCAGCAGCTTGTGGGGAGATAACACCGGGGAGCTGTTTTTT.

About this clonotype itself: A read error is likely, as this CDR3 ends without the conserved phenylalanine or tryptophan. The chain has TRBV2 and TRBJ1-1; D remains unclear. Germline V gene data show CDR1 as SNHLY and CDR2 as FYNNEI. The germline V and J ends were trimmed by 2 bases and 5 bases, with 3 bases remaining between them. CDR3 size: 11 residues. CDR3 in DNA: TGTGCCAGCAGTGAATTTACTGAAGCTTTCGTT. It translates to CASSEFTEAFV.

The V gene is TRBV30, the J gene TRBJ1-6; tentatively, D is TRBD1 (6 bases). V lost 4 bases, J lost 11 bases, and 12 bases lay in between. The germline CDR1 and CDR2 sequences are GTSNPN and SVGIG (reference sequence). The CDR3 loop spans 12 amino acids. The CDR3: CAWKGRGAPLHF. CDR3 DNA: TGTGCCTGGAAGGGCAGGGGCGCACCCCTCCACTTT.

This clonotype was picked up many times. This sequence joins TRBV11-2 and TRBJ1-2; 8 bases line up with TRBD1. CDR1 and CDR2 (germline): SGHAT, FQNNGV. V dropped 5 bases and J dropped 4; count of bases not matched to a gene: 9. CDR3 length: 15 residues. CDR3 in amino acids: CASSRNRGTGYGYTF. CDR3 nucleotide sequence: TGTGCCAGCAGCCGAAACAGGGGGACTGGCTATGGCTACACCTTC.

This clonotype was seen at least ten times. CDR3 amino acids: CASSVVSPTRGQYF. The CDR3 DNA follows: TGTGCCAGCAGCGTAGTATCGCCAACCAGAGGGCAGTACTTC. The chain combines TRBV9 with TRBJ2-7, with D unclear. The CDR3 consists of 14 residues. Germline V gene data show CDR1 as SGDLS and CDR2 as YYNGEE. Deletions cut 0 bases from V and 9 bases from J, with 16 bases between.

This clonotype was counted at least ten times. CDR3 region: CASSSSRQGQNTYEQYF. CDR3 bases: TGTGCCAGCAGTTCTAGCCGACAGGGGCAAAACACCTACGAGCAGTACTTC. This chain connects TRBV6-5 to TRBJ2-7; 8 positions agree with TRBD1. The CDR3 loop spans 17 amino acids. From germline, CDR1 is MNHEY and CDR2 SVGAGI. After removal of 4 bases from V and 2 bases from J, the junction contained 13 bases not matched to a gene.

The table lists this clonotype with many counts. V gene TRBV20-1 combines with J gene TRBJ1-6; 8 nucleotides match TRBD1. From germline, CDR1 is DFQATT and CDR2 SNEGSKA (reference sequence). This CDR3 contains 15 residues. The trim removed 1 base at V and 9 bases at J, leaving 8 bases unmatched. The CDR3 sequence is CSARAIGQGSSPLHF. CDR3 DNA: TGCAGTGCTAGAGCCATCGGACAGGGCAGTTCACCCCTCCACTTT.

The CDR3 sequence: CATSRETPGHEQYF. The CDR3 nucleotides are TGTGCCACCAGCAGAGAGACCCCGGGGCACGAGCAGTACTTC. The V and J genes are TRBV15 and TRBJ2-7; D tentatively fits TRBD1 or TRBD2 (5 bases each). The V end lost 0 bases, the J end lost 5 bases, and 11 bases lay between the germline ends. This CDR3 is built from 14 residues. CDR1 is LNHNV and CDR2 is YYDKDF in the germline V gene (reference sequence).

This clonotype was seen only a few times. J is TRBJ2-5 and V is TRBV6-1; TRBD1 agrees at 10 bases. Looked up from germline, CDR1 is MNHNS and CDR2 is SASEGT. The CDR3 has 14 residues. Unmatched junction bases numbered 3, after V lost 4 bases and J lost 4 bases. CDR3 protein: CASSGRDRGETQYF. In DNA, the CDR3 is TGTGCCAGCAGTGGCCGGGACAGGGGAGAGACCCAGTACTTC.

This clonotype was counted ten times or more. The chain links TRBV11-2 to TRBJ2-4; D is ambiguous. V lost 5 bases and J lost 0, with 14 bases in between. Germline CDR1 and CDR2: SGHAT and FQNNGV. The CDR3 contains 16 residues. The CDR3 nucleotides read TGTGCCAGCAGCCCCGGAAGGTTTCTAGCCAAAAACATTCAGTACTTC. Its translation is CASSPGRFLAKNIQYF.

The rearrangement joins TRBV4-1 to TRBJ1-1; 7 positions match TRBD1. The CDR3 has 17 residues. CDR1 and CDR2 from the germline V gene are MGHRA and YSYEKL. V lost 3 bases, J lost 0 bases, and 10 bases stayed unmatched. The chain's CDR3 is CASSQRDRLNMNTEAFF. The CDR3 bases are TGCGCCAGCAGCCAGAGGGACAGACTGAATATGAACACTGAAGCTTTCTTT.

Many counts were recorded for this clonotype. This chain joins TRBV9 and TRBJ1-6; 10 positions agree with TRBD1. J was trimmed by 9 bases and V by 6 bases; bases with no gene match: 6. Germline assignment: CDR1 SGDLS and CDR2 YYNGEE. The CDR3 has 14 residues. The CDR3 sequence: CASTRDRGSSPLHF. CDR3 nucleotides: TGTGCCAGCACCAGGGACAGGGGAAGTTCACCCCTCCACTTT.

This clonotype was counted many times. The rearrangement links TRBV19 to TRBJ1-2, with no clear D. Germline V CDR1 and CDR2: LNHDA, SQIVND (reference sequence). CDR3 length: 13 residues. The ends were cut back, 6 bases at V and 8 bases at J, with 16 bases in the middle. The CDR3 is CASSPYALSGYTF. The DNA for the CDR3 is TGTGCCAGTAGCCCCTACGCCTTGTCCGGCTACACCTTC.

As to this clonotype: Since a much larger clone is just one base distant, this may be a read error. V gene TRBV24-1 combines with J gene TRBJ2-7; a possible D gene is TRBD1 (5 bases). The CDR3 runs 14 residues. V lost 4 bases, J lost 9 bases, and 18 bases lay in between. From germline, CDR1 is KGHDR and CDR2 SFDVKD. The CDR3 DNA sequence: TGTGCCACCAGTGACCCTGGACGAACCCAGGGGCAGTACTTC. This translates into CATSDPGRTQGQYF.

In its sample, this clonotype was seen many times. This chain connects TRBV19 to TRBJ1-2; D uncertain. V lost 4 bases to trimming and J lost 3 bases, with 15 bases between them. Germline V lookup: CDR1 LNHDA, CDR2 SQIVND (reference sequence). The CDR3 is 15 residues long. The CDR3 bases are TGTGCCAGTAGTACCGTAGGGAAGTCCCACTATGGCTACACCTTC. Translation: CASSTVGKSHYGYTF. Drawing the rest from reference TRBV19 and TRBJ1-2, the complete variable domain is DGGITQSPKYLFRKEGQNVTLSCEQNLNHDAMYWYRQDPGQGLRLIYYSQIVNDFQKGDIAEGYSVSREKKESFPLTVTSAQKNPTAFYLCASSTVGKSHYGYTFGSGTRLTVV.

This clonotype was detected ten times or more. The chain couples TRBV11-3 to TRBJ1-5; 9 bases map to TRBD1. The V and J ends lost 1 base and 4 bases, in that order; junction bases with no gene match: 2. Germline-derived CDR1 and CDR2 are SGHNT and YENEEA. The CDR3 sequence is 15 residues long. The CDR3 region is CASSLGGQGNQPQHF. CDR3 bases: TGTGCCAGCAGCTTAGGGGGACAGGGTAATCAGCCCCAGCATTTT.

The chain links TRBV19 to TRBJ1-1, with D maybe TRBD1 (6 bases). The CDR3 spans 13 residues. The germline V gene encodes CDR1 LNHDA and CDR2 SQIVND (reference sequence). V shed 9 bases and J shed 7 bases, with 18 bases lying between them. The CDR3 reads CASRWGGFGEAFF. As DNA, the CDR3 is TGTGCCAGCAGGTGGGGGGGCTTTGGTGAAGCTTTCTTT.

This clonotype was picked up a small number of times. The V and J genes are TRBV10-2 and TRBJ2-6, with 12 bases fitting TRBD1. CDR3 length: 19 amino acids. J gave up 2 bases and V 7 bases, and 12 bases lay outside the gene matches. CDR1 WSHSY and CDR2 SAAADI come from the germline V gene. CDR3 sequence reads: CASKETGQGAIPGANVLTF. Here the CDR3 DNA reads TGCGCCAGCAAAGAAACGGGACAGGGGGCTATTCCTGGGGCCAACGTCCTGACTTTC.

This clonotype was seen ten or more times. The V call is TRBV3-1, the J call TRBJ2-7; D may match TRBD1 or TRBD2 (5 bases each). The CDR3 totals 15 residues. Germline loops: CDR1 LGHDT, CDR2 YNNKEL (reference sequence). With 3 bases removed from V and 2 bases from J, the gap between germline ends came to 14 bases. The CDR3 spells CASSQGPTAAYEQYF. The CDR3 DNA reads TGTGCCAGCAGCCAGGGACCGACAGCAGCCTACGAGCAGTACTTC.

CDR3: CASASGGGETQYF. The CDR3 DNA reads as TGTGCCAGTGCTAGCGGGGGAGGAGAGACCCAGTACTTC. The chain has TRBV12-3 or TRBV12-4 and TRBJ2-5, with 10 positions matching TRBD2. J lost 4 bases, V lost 9 bases, and 5 bases had no gene match. The CDR3 runs 13 residues.

In its sample, this clonotype was seen many times. The V gene is TRBV29-1, the J gene TRBJ1-2, with 7 bases fitting TRBD1. Trimming took 5 bases from V and 8 from J; bases not matched to a gene: 5. The V gene's germline CDR1 is SQVTM and CDR2 ANQGSEA. The CDR3 has 11 residues. The CDR3 coding sequence is TGCAGCGTTCAGGGGGACTGGGGCTACACCTTC. Protein: CSVQGDWGYTF.